The subject of this entry is one TCR beta chain. The sample is drawn from a study of blood T cell repertoires in COVID-19. Whole-study context: COVID-19 samples, acute and convalescent, were from the United States, Italy and Spain. From T cells, B-cell-depleted T cells, or PBMCs came the material, which was cDNA or gDNA.

Study processing details: Quantification of nucleated cells was approximated via reference gene primer amplification. Measured with immunoSEQ multiplex PCR; TCRdb has only the in-frame clones, and not every one. The V and J calls and the clone size are those of that table, but D and trimming were determined from the DNA. The sample has approximately 210,000 clones; 70% to 90% are singletons. Germline CDR1 is SEHNR and CDR2 is FQNEAQ (reference sequence). The junction had 0 bases not matched to a gene; V was cut back by 3 bases and J by 2 bases. The CDR3 is 15 amino acids. Sequencing was performed on peripheral blood. The chain joins TRBV7-9 to TRBJ2-7; 14 nucleotides agree with TRBD2. The clonotype was recovered from a human donor in a cohort sampled during active COVID-19. The CDR3 is CASSLGLAGAYEQYF. CDR3 DNA sequence: TGTGCCAGCAGCTTGGGACTAGCGGGGGCCTACGAGCAGTACTTC.